The text below deals with one TCR beta chain. The antigen is not known. This entry belongs to a study of blood T cells in healthy people across ages. Next came a second PCR, run for about 7 to 12 cycles, which used a sample-barcoded 5' primer along with a J-beta primer mix. TCRdb re-analysed the 5' RACE reads in MiXCR, keeping a single row per CDR3 protein. The sample consists of hundreds of thousands of distinct CDR3 sequences, around 50% of them appearing once. Broader study findings: The fall in TCR beta diversity per million T cells was roughly linear with age.

The V gene end was trimmed by 6 bases and the J gene end by 0 bases; junction bases not matched to a gene: 8. CDR1 MNHEY and CDR2 SVGEGT come from the germline V gene. The CDR3 has 15 amino acids. The source of this sequence is a man between 35 and 55 years old in good health. The V and J genes are TRBV6-2 or TRBV6-3 and TRBJ2-7; 7 bases fit TRBD1. The sequencing input was blood. CDR3 in amino acids: CASSTTDRFSYEQYF. The CDR3 DNA sequence: TGTGCCAGCAGCACCACGGACAGGTTCTCCTACGAGCAGTACTTC.